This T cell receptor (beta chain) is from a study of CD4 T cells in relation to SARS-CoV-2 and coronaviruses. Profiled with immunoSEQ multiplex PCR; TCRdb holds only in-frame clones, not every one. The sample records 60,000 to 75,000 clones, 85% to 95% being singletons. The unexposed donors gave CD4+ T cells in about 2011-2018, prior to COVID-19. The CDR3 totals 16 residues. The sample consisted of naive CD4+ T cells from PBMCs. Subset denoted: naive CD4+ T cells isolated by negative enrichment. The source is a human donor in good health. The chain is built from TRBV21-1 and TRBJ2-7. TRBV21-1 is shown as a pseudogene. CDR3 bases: TGTGCCAGCAGCAAAAACGGGACGGAAAGCTCCTACGAGCAGTACTTC. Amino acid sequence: CASSKNGTESSYEQYF.